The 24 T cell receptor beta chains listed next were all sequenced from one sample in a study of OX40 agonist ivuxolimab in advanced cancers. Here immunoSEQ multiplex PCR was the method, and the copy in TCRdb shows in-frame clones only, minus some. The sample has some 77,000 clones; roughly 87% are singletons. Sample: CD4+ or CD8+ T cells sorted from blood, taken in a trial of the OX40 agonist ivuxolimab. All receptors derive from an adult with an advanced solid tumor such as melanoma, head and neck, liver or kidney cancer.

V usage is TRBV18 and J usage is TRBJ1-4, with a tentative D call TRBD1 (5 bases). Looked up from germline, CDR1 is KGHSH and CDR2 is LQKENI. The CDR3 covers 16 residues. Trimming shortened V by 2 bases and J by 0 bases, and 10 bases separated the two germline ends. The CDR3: CASSPRGRATNEKLFF. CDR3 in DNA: TGTGCCAGCTCACCAAGGGGAAGAGCAACTAATGAAAAACTGTTTTTT.

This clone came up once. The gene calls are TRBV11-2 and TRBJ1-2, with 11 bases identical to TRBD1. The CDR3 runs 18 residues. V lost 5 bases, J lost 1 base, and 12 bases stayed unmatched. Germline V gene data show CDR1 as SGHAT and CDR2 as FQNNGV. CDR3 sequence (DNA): TGTGCCAGCAGCCCGCGGACAGGGGGCTTCGTCATTAACTATGGCTACACCTTC. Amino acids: CASSPRTGGFVINYGYTF. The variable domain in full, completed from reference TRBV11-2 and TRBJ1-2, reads EAGVAQSPRYKIIEKRQSVAFWCNPISGHATLYWYQQILGQGPKLLIQFQNNGVVDDSQLPKDRFSAERLKGVDSTLKIQPAKLEDSAVYLCASSPRTGGFVINYGYTFGSGTRLTVV.

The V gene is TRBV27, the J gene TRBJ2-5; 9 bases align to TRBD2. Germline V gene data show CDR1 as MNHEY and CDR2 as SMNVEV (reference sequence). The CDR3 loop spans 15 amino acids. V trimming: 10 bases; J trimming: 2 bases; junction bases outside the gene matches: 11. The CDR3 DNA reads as TGTGCCAATCTCACGAGTAGCGGGAGACAAGAGACCCAGTACTTC. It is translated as CANLTSSGRQETQYF.

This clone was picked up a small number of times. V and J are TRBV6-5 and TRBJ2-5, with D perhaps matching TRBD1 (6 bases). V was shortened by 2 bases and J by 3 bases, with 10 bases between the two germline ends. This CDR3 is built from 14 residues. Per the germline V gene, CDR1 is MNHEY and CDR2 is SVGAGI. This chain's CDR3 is CASSYNRGKETQYF. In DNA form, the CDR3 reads TGTGCCAGCAGTTACAATAGGGGGAAAGAGACCCAGTACTTC.

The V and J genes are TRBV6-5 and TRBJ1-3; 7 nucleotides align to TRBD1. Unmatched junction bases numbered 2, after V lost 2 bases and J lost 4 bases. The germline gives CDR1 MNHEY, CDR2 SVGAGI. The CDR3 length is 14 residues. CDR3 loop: CASSYRGPGNTIYF. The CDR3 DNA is TGTGCCAGCAGTTACAGGGGGCCGGGAAACACCATATATTTT.

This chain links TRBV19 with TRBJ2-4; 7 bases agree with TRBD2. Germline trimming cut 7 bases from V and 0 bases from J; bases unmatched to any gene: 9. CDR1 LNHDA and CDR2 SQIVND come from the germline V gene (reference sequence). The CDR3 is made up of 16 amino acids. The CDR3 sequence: CASTKRGELAKNIQYF. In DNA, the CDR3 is TGTGCCAGTACCAAACGGGGGGAGCTAGCCAAAAACATTCAGTACTTC.

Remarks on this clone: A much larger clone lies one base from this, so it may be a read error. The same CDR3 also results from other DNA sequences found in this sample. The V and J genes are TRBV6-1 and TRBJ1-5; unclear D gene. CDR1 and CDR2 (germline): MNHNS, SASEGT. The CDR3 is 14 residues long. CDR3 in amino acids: CASSERAGNQPQHF. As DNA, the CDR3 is TGTGCCAGCAGTGAAAGGGCAGGAAATCAGCCCCAGCACTTT.

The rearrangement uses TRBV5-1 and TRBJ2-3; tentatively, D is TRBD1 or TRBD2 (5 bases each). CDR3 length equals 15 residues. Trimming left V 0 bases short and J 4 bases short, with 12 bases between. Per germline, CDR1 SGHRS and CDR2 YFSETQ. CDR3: CASSLALMGADTQYF. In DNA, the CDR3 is TGCGCCAGCAGCTTGGCCCTAATGGGGGCAGATACGCAGTATTTT.

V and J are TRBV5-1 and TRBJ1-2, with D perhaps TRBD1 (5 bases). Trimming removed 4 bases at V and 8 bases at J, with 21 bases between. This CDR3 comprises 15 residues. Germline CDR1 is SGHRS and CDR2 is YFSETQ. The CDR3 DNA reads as TGCGCCAGCAGCCAAATAAGCGGGACGCAAGCCGGCTACACCTTC. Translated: CASSQISGTQAGYTF.

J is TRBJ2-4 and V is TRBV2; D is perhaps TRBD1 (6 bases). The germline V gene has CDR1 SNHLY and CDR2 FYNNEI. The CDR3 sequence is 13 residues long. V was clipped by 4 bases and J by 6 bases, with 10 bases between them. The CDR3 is CASSGDIGNIQYF. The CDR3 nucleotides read TGTGCCAGCAGTGGGGACATAGGAAACATTCAGTACTTC. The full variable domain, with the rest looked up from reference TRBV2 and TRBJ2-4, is EPEVTQTPSHQVTQMGQEVILRCVPISNHLYFYWYRQILGQKVEFLVSFYNNEISEKSEIFDDQFSVERPDGSNFTLKIRSTKLEDSAMYFCASSGDIGNIQYFGAGTRLSVL.

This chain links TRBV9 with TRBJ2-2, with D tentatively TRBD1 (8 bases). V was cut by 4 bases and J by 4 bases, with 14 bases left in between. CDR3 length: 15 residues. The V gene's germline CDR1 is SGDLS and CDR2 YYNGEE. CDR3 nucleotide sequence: TGTGCCAGCAGCCACAGGGGGGGAACCACCGGGGAGCTGTTTTTT. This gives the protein CASSHRGGTTGELFF.

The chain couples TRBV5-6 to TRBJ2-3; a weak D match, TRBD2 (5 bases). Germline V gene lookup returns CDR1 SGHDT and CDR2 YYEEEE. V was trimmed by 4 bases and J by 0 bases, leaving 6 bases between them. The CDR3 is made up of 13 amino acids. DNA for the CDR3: TGTGCCAGCAGCCTAGCTAGCACAGATACGCAGTATTTT. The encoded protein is CASSLASTDTQYF.

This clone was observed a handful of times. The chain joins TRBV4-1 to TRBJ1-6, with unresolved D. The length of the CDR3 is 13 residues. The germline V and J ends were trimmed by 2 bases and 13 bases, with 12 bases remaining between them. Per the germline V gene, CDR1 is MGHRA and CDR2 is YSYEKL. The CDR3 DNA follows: TGCGCCAGCAGCCAAAGCCCCTTGGATCCCCTCCACTTT. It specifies CASSQSPLDPLHF.

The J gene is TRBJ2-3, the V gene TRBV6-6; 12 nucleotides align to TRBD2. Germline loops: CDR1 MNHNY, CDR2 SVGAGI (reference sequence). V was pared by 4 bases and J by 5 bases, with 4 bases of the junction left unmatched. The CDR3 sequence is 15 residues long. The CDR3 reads CASSSSGGGRDTQYF. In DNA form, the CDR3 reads TGTGCCAGCAGTTCTAGCGGGGGGGGAAGAGATACGCAGTATTTT.

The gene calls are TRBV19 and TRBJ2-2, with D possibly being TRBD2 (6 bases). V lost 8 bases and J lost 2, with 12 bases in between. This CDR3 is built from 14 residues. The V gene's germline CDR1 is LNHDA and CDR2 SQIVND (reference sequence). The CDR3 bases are TGTGCCAGTGGAGGGACTTTCAACACCGGGGAGCTGTTTTTT. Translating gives CASGGTFNTGELFF.

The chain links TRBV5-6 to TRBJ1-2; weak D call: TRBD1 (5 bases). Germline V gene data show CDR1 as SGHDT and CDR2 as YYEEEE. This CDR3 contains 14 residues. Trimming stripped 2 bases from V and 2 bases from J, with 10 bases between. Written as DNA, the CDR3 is TGTGCCAGCAGCTTTCTTGGGGCAAACTATGGCTACACCTTC. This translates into CASSFLGANYGYTF.

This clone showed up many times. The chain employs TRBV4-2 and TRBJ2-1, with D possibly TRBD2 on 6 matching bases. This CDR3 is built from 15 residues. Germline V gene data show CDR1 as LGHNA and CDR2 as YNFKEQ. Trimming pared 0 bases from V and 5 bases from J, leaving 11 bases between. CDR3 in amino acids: CASSQDWDFDNEQFF. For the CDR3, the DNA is TGTGCCAGCAGCCAAGACTGGGACTTCGACAATGAGCAGTTCTTC.

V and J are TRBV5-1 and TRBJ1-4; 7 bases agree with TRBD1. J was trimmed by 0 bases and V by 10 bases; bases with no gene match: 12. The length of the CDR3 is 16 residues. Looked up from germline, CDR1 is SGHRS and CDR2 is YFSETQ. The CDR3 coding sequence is TGCGCCGGCCCACGGGACACAGGGGCAACTAATGAAAAACTGTTTTTT. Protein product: CAGPRDTGATNEKLFF.

The CDR3: CSASGGGEQFF. The CDR3 coding sequence is TGCAGTGCTAGCGGGGGAGGTGAGCAGTTCTTC. This chain links TRBV20-1 with TRBJ2-1; the D gene is possibly TRBD2 (6 bases). Germline CDR1 is DFQATT and CDR2 is SNEGSKA (reference sequence). CDR3 length: 11 residues. Trimming cost V 3 bases and J 9 bases, with 9 bases left between them.

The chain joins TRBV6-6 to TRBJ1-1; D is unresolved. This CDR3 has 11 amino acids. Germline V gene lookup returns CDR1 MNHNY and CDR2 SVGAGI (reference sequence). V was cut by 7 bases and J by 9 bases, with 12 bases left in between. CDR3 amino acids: CASNLGPQAFF. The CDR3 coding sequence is TGTGCCAGCAACCTGGGCCCCCAAGCTTTCTTT.

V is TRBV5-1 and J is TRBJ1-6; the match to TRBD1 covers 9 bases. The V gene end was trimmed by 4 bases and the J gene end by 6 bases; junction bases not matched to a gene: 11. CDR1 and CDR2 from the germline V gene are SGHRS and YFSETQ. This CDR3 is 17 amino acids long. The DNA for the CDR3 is TGCGCCAGCAGCCAGGACAGGGGAGGGGATGGTAATTCACCCCTCCACTTT. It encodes CASSQDRGGDGNSPLHF.

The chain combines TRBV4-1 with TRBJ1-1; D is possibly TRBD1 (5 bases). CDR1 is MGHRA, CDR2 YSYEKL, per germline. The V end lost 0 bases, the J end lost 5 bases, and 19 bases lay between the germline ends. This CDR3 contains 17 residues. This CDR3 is CASSQEAEGYLRTEAFF. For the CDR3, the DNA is TGCGCCAGCAGCCAAGAGGCAGAGGGGTATTTGAGAACTGAAGCTTTCTTT.

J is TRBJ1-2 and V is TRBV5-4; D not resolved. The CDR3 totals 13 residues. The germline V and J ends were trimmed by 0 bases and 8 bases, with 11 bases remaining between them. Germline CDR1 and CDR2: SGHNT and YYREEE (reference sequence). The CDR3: CASSLGQKWGYTF. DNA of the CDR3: TGTGCCAGCAGCTTGGGCCAGAAATGGGGCTACACCTTC.

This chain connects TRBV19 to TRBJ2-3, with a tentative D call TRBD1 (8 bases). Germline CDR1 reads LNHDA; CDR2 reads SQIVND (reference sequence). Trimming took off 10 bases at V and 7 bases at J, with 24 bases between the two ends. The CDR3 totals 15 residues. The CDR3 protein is CATEQGDKRGHTQYF. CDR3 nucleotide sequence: TGTGCCACTGAACAGGGGGATAAGCGGGGACATACGCAGTATTTT.